Below, 2 T cell receptor beta chains from the same sample are listed, as sequenced in a study of blood T cell repertoires in COVID-19. Measured with immunoSEQ multiplex PCR; TCRdb has only the in-frame clones, and not every one. Of around 62,000 clones detected, around nine tenths appear once; the ten largest clones hold less than 1.5%. Sequencing input: peripheral blood. Receptors originate from a woman aged 60 to 75 with acute or convalescent COVID-19.

The chain joins TRBV7-9 to TRBJ2-2; 11 nucleotides line up with TRBD2. The length of the CDR3 is 19 residues. The V gene's germline CDR1 is SEHNR and CDR2 FQNEAQ (reference sequence). V lost 7 bases and J lost 5; bases outside the gene matches: 18. This chain's CDR3 is CASTPKLGLAGRGTGELFF. CDR3 nucleotide sequence: TGTGCCAGCACCCCCAAACTCGGACTAGCGGGCAGAGGGACCGGGGAGCTGTTTTTT.

The genes are TRBV6-6 and TRBJ1-1; TRBD1 is a possible D gene (6 bases). The CDR3 has 14 amino acids. Germline CDR1 is MNHNY and CDR2 is SVGAGI (reference sequence). Trimming left V 8 bases short and J 1 base short, with 14 bases between. This CDR3 reads CASHLTGPNTEAFF. Here the CDR3 DNA reads TGTGCCAGCCATTTGACAGGCCCGAACACTGAAGCTTTCTTT.